A selection of T cell receptor beta chains follows, all from one sample in a study of blood T cell repertoires in COVID-19. Using immunoSEQ multiplex PCR, the repertoire was profiled, and TCRdb retains in-frame clones only, with some absent. The sample shows around 150,000 clones, around 84% of them seen only once. The sequencing sample was made of PBMCs or T cells enriched from blood (not recorded which). The source is a man aged 40-50 years who had recovered from COVID-19. The CDR3 runs from the conserved cysteine through the conserved F or W. D genes are given only for firm matches. The size field is filled for only some rows; it gives once, few, many or a size class.

d_call	j_call	v_call	clone_size	cdr3_aa	cdr3_nt
-	TRBJ1-2	TRBV28	-	CASSLIGGGRGYTF	TGTGCCAGCAGTTTAATAGGGGGGGGGCGCGGCTACACCTTC
TRBD1	TRBJ1-2	TRBV6-5	-	CASSYLDVRQGNGYTF	TGTGCCAGCAGTTACTTGGACGTGAGACAGGGGAATGGCTACACCTTC
TRBD1	TRBJ1-3	TRBV27	-	CASSPSPWTGWAGNTIYF	TGTGCCAGCAGTCCAAGCCCCTGGACAGGCTGGGCTGGAAACACCATATATTTT
-	TRBJ1-6	TRBV5-1	-	CASSLGAGSYNSPLHF	TGCGCCAGCAGCTTGGGGGCCGGCTCCTATAATTCACCCCTCCACTTT
-	TRBJ1-2	TRBV6-1	-	CASSDLTVSGYGYTF	TGTGCCAGCAGTGATCTGACAGTATCTGGCTATGGCTACACCTTC
TRBD2	TRBJ2-7	TRBV12-3/TRBV12-4	few	CASSLLAGERPDF	TGTGCCAGCAGTTTACTTGCGGGAGAGAGGCCGGACTTC
TRBD2	TRBJ2-1	TRBV27	-	CASSGLAAEDNEQFF	TGTGCCAGCAGCGGACTAGCGGCGGAGGACAATGAGCAGTTCTTC
TRBD1	TRBJ1-2	TRBV5-1	-	CASRATGGSDYGYTF	TGCGCCAGCAGGGCGACAGGGGGCTCGGACTATGGCTACACCTTC
-	TRBJ2-7	TRBV9	-	CASSVGGTYEQYF	TGTGCCAGCAGCGTAGGAGGAACCTACGAGCAGTACTTC
TRBD1	TRBJ1-4	TRBV5-1	-	CASSASGQGSEKLFF	TGCGCCAGCAGCGCTTCGGGACAGGGTAGCGAAAAACTGTTTTTT
-	TRBJ2-7	TRBV6-2/TRBV6-3	-	CASSYGGQSYEQYF	TGTGCCAGCAGTTATGGCGGACAATCCTACGAGCAGTACTTC
TRBD1	TRBJ1-1	TRBV9	-	CASTLDPQGASEAFF	TGTGCCAGCACCCTGGACCCACAGGGGGCGTCTGAAGCTTTCTTT
TRBD1	TRBJ2-1	TRBV27	-	CASSPRTGGIYNEQFF	TGTGCCAGCAGTCCCAGGACAGGGGGGATCTACAATGAGCAGTTCTTC
TRBD1	TRBJ1-2	TRBV6-1	-	CASSGLGTGAGNYGYTF	TGTGCCAGCAGTGGCCTCGGGACAGGGGCGGGAAACTATGGCTACACCTTC
-	TRBJ2-5	TRBV7-6	-	CASSLPRGTGLAQETQYF	TGTGCCAGCAGCTTACCCCGGGGAACAGGGTTAGCACAAGAGACCCAGTACTTC
TRBD2	TRBJ2-7	TRBV7-9	once	CASSRTGTSGYEQYF	TGTGCCAGCAGCAGAACCGGGACTAGCGGTTACGAGCAGTACTTC
TRBD1	TRBJ1-2	TRBV5-4	-	CASSTDRGLRGYTF	TGTGCCAGCAGCACCGACAGGGGTTTGAGAGGCTACACCTTC
-	TRBJ2-7	TRBV4-1	once	CASSYDSSYEQYF	TGCGCCAGCAGCTACGACAGCTCCTACGAGCAGTACTTC
-	TRBJ2-2	TRBV27	-	CASSVQGWNTGELFF	TGTGCCAGCAGTGTTCAGGGGTGGAACACCGGGGAGCTGTTTTTT
-	TRBJ1-2	TRBV4-1	few	CASSRELNYGYTF	TGCGCCAGCAGCCGGGAGCTAAACTATGGCTACACCTTC
-	TRBJ2-1	TRBV19	-	CASSKGAGITREQFF	TGTGCCAGTAGTAAAGGGGCAGGGATTACCCGTGAGCAGTTCTTC
-	TRBJ1-3	TRBV5-1	-	CASSSSGGGRSGNTIYF	TGCGCCAGCAGCTCCTCTGGGGGGGGCAGATCTGGAAACACCATATATTTT
-	TRBJ1-1	TRBV11-2	-	CASSLQGANTEAFF	TGTGCCAGCAGCTTACAGGGCGCGAACACTGAAGCTTTCTTT
TRBD2	TRBJ2-3	TRBV19	-	CATRLAGRDTQYF	TGTGCCACTCGACTAGCGGGGAGGGATACGCAGTATTTT
TRBD1	TRBJ1-5	TRBV19	-	CASIRTGGKGQPQHF	TGTGCCAGTATTAGAACAGGGGGCAAAGGTCAGCCCCAGCATTTT
TRBD2	TRBJ2-3	TRBV11-1	-	CASSLRLAGFTDTQYF	TGTGCCAGCAGCCTCCGACTAGCGGGGTTCACAGATACGCAGTATTTT
TRBD1	TRBJ1-2	TRBV27	few	CASSSLGKGATNYGYTF	TGTGCCAGCAGTTCCCTAGGGAAGGGGGCGACTAACTATGGCTACACCTTC
-	TRBJ2-7	TRBV29-1	-	CSVRQSSYEQYF	TGCAGCGTCCGACAGTCCTCCTACGAGCAGTACTTC
-	TRBJ1-6	TRBV6-4	-	CASSLIRDSPLHF	TGTGCCAGCAGTCTAATCCGGGATTCACCCCTCCACTTT
TRBD1	TRBJ2-7	TRBV9	-	CASSVTGGIVEQYF	TGTGCCAGCAGCGTTACAGGGGGTATCGTTGAGCAGTACTTC
-	TRBJ1-1	TRBV13	few	CASSLDQGQNTEAFF	TGTGCCAGCAGCTTAGATCAGGGGCAGAACACTGAAGCTTTCTTT
-	TRBJ2-1	TRBV2	-	CASSEHYNEQFF	TGTGCCAGCAGTGAACACTACAATGAGCAGTTCTTC
-	TRBJ1-2	TRBV12-3/TRBV12-4	-	CASSLGQFHGYTF	TGTGCCAGCAGTTTAGGGCAATTCCATGGCTACACCTTC
-	TRBJ1-5	TRBV2	-	CASSARSNQPQHF	TGTGCCAGCAGTGCGCGAAGCAATCAGCCCCAGCATTTT
-	TRBJ1-2	TRBV6-5	-	CASSNRFDYGYTF	TGTGCCAGCAGTAACAGGTTCGACTATGGCTACACCTTC
TRBD1	TRBJ2-2	TRBV7-9	-	CASSSGQGPTGELFF	TGTGCCAGCAGCTCGGGACAGGGGCCAACCGGGGAGCTGTTTTTT